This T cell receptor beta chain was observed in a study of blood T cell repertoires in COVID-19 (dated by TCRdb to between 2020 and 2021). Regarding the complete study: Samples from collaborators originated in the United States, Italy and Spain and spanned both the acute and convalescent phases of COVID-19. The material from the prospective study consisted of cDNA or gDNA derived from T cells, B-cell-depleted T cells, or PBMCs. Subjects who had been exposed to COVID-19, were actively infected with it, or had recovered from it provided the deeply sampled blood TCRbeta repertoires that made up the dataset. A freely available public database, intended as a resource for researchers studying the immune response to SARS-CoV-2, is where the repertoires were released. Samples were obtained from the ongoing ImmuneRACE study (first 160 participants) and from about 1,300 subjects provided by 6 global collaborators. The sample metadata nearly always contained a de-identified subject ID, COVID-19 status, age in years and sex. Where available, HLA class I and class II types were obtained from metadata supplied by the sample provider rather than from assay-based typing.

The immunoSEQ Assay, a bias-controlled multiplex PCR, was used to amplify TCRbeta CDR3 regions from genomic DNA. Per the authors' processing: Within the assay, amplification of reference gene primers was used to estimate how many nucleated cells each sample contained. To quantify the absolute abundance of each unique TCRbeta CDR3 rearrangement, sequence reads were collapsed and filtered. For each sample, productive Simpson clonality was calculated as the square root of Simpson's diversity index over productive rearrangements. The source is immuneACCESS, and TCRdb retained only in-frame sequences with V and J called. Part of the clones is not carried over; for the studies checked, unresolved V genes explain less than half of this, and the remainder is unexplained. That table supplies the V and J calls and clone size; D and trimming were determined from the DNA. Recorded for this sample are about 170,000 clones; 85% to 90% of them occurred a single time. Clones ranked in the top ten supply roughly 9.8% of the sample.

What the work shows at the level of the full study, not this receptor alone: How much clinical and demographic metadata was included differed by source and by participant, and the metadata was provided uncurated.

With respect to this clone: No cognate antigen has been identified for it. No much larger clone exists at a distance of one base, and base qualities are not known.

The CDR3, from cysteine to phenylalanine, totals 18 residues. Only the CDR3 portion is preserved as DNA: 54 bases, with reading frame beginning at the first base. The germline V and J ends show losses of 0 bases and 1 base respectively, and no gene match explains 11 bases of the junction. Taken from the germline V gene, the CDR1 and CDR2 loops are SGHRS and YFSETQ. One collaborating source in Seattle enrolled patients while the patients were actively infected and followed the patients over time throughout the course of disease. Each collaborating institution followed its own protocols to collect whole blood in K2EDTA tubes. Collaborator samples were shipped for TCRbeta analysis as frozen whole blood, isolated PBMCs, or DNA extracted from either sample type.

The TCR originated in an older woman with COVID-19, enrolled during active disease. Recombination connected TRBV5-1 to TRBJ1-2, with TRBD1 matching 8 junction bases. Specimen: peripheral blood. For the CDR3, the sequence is CASSLEAGGYLVNYGYTF. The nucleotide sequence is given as TGCGCCAGCAGCTTGGAGGCAGGGGGCTACCTGGTTAACTATGGCTACACCTTC.